This T cell receptor beta chain was sequenced during a study of cytomegalovirus exposure and HLA in healthy donors. The germline V gene encodes CDR1 MGHDK and CDR2 SYGVNS. The CDR3 totals 11 residues. Unmatched junction bases numbered 2, after V lost 7 bases and J lost 5 bases. 13 Jbeta primers and 60 Vbeta primers were used for the PCR. Measured with immunoSEQ multiplex PCR; TCRdb has only the in-frame clones, and not every one. Of 250,000 to 300,000 clones listed, around 90% were seen once; the top ten hold around 1.7%. The specimen was PBMCs. The source is a girl aged 2-10 years in good health and CMV-seronegative. This sequence joins TRBV25-1 and TRBJ2-7, with 7 bases fitting TRBD1. CDR3 residues: CASTTGDEQYF. In DNA form, the CDR3 reads TGTGCCAGCACCACAGGGGACGAGCAGTACTTC.